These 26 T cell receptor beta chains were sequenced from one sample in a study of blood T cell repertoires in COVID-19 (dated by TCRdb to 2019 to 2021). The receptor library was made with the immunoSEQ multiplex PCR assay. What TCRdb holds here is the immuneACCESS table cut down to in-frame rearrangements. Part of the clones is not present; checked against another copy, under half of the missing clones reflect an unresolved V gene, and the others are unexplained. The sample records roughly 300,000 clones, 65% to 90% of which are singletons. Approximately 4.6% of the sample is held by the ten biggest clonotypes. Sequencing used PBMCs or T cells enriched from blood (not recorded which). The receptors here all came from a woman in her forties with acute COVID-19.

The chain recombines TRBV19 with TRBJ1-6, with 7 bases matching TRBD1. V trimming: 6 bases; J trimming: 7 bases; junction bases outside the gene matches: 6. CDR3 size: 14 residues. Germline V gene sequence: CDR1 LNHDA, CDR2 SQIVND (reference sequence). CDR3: CASSPDRKNSPLHF. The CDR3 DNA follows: TGTGCCAGTAGCCCGGACAGGAAAAATTCACCCCTCCACTTT.

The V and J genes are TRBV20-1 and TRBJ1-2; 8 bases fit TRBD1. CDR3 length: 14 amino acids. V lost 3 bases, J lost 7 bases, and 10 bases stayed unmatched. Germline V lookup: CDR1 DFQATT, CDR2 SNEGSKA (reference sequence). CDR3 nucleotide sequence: TGCAGTGCTAGTCAGGGGGCGCAGACGAGTGGCTACACCTTC. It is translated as CSASQGAQTSGYTF.

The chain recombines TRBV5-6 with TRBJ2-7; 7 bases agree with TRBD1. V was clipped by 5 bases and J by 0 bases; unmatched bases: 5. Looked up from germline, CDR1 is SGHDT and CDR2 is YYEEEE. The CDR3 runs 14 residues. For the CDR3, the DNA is TGTGCCAGCAGTCTCGACAGGGACTCCTACGAGCAGTACTTC. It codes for CASSLDRDSYEQYF.

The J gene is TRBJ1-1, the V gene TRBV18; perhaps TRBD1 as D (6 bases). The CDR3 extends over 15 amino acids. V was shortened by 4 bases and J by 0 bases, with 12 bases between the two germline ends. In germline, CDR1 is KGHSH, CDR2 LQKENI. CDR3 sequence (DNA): TGTGCCAGCTCACGGGGGCAGGGCATGAACACTGAAGCTTTCTTT. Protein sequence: CASSRGQGMNTEAFF.

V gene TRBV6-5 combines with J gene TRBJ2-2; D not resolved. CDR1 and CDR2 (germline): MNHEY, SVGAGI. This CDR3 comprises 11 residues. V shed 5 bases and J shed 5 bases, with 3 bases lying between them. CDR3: CASSLTGELFF. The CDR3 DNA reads TGTGCCAGCAGTCTTACCGGGGAGCTGTTTTTT.

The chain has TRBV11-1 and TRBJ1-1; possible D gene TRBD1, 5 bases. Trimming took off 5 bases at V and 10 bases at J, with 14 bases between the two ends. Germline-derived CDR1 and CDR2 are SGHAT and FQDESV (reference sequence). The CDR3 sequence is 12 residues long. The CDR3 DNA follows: TGTGCCAGCAGCGCTACAGGTTTCGGAGCTTTCTTT. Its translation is CASSATGFGAFF.

CDR3 region: CASSQDTPGGTDTQYF. The CDR3 region has the DNA TGCGCCAGCAGCCAAGATACTCCAGGGGGAACAGATACGCAGTATTTT. This sequence joins TRBV4-3 and TRBJ2-3; 7 bases line up with TRBD1. Per the germline V gene, CDR1 is LGHNA and CDR2 is YSLEER. Losses at the gene ends were 0 bases for V and 3 bases for J; bases not matched to a gene: 6. This CDR3 spans 16 amino acids.

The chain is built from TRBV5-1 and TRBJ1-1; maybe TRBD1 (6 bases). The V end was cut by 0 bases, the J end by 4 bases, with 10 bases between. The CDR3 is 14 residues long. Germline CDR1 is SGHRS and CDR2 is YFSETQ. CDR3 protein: CASSLDREGTEAFF. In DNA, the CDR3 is TGCGCCAGCAGCTTGGACAGGGAGGGCACTGAAGCTTTCTTT.

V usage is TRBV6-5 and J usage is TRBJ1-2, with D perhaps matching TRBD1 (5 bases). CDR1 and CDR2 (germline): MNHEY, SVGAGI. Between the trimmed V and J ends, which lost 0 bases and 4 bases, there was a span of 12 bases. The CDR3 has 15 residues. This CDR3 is CASSYSMGQPYGYTF. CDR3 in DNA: TGTGCCAGCAGTTACTCGATGGGGCAGCCCTATGGCTACACCTTC.

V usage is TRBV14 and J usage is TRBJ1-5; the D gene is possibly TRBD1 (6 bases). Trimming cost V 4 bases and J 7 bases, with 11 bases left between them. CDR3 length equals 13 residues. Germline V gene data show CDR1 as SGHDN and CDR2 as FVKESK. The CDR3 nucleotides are TGTGCCAGCAGCCCGACGGGGGGCCAGCCCCAGCATTTT. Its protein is CASSPTGGQPQHF.

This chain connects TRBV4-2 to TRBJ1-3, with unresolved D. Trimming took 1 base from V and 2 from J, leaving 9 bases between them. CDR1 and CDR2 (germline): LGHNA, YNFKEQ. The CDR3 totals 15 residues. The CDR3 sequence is CASSQGPGAGNTIYF. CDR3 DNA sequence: TGTGCCAGCAGCCAAGGCCCCGGTGCTGGAAACACCATATATTTT.

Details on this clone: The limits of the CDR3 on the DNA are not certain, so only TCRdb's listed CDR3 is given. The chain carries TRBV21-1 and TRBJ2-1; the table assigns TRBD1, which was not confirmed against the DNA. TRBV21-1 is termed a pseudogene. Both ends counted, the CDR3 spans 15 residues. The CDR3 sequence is CASTVGPGTYNEQFF.

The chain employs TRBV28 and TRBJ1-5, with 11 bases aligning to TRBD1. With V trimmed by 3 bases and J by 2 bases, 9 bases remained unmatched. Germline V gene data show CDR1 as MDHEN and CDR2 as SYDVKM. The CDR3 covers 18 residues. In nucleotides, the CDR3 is TGTGCCAGCAGTTTCTTGGCCGGGACAGGGGGTGGCAATCAGCCCCAGCATTTT. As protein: CASSFLAGTGGGNQPQHF.

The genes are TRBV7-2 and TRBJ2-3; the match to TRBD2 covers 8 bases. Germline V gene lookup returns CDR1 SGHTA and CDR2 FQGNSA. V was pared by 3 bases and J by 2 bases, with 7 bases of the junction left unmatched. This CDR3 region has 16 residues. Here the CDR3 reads CASSFLGGGITDTQYF. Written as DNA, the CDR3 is TGTGCCAGCAGCTTTCTCGGCGGGGGGATCACAGATACGCAGTATTTT.

CDR3 in amino acids: CASSSSLTGTYGYTF. In DNA, the CDR3 is TGTGCCAGTAGTTCAAGTCTTACGGGAACCTATGGCTACACCTTC. V usage is TRBV19 and J usage is TRBJ1-2, with no clear D. V was clipped by 5 bases and J by 4 bases, with 17 bases between them. CDR1 LNHDA and CDR2 SQIVND come from the germline V gene (reference sequence). The CDR3 is 15 amino acids.

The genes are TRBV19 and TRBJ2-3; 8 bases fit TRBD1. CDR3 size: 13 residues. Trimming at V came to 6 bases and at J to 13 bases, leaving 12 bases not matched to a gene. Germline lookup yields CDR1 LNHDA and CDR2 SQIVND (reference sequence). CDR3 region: CASRRARDRLKYF. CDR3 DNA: TGTGCCAGTAGACGAGCCCGGGACAGGTTAAAGTATTTT. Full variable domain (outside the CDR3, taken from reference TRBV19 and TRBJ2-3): DGGITQSPKYLFRKEGQNVTLSCEQNLNHDAMYWYRQDPGQGLRLIYYSQIVNDFQKGDIAEGYSVSREKKESFPLTVTSAQKNPTAFYLCASRRARDRLKYFGPGTRLTVL.

CDR3 loop: CASSLEPLTGNYEQYF. In DNA form, the CDR3 reads TGTGCCAGCAGCTTAGAACCCTTAACAGGAAATTACGAGCAGTACTTC. This chain links TRBV11-2 with TRBJ2-7, with a weak D call TRBD1 (5 bases). The CDR3 is made up of 16 amino acids. Trimming removed 0 bases from V and 4 bases from J, with 16 bases in between. Germline values: CDR1 SGHAT, CDR2 FQNNGV.

Here the CDR3 DNA reads TGTGCCAGCAGTGTCGGGTTGGGACTAGCGGAAAATACGCAGTATTTT. Protein sequence: CASSVGLGLAENTQYF. The chain employs TRBV6-1 and TRBJ2-3; 11 positions agree with TRBD2. Germline lookup yields CDR1 MNHNS and CDR2 SASEGT. V shed 4 bases, J shed 7 bases, and the junction held 10 bases outside the gene matches. The length of the CDR3 is 16 residues.

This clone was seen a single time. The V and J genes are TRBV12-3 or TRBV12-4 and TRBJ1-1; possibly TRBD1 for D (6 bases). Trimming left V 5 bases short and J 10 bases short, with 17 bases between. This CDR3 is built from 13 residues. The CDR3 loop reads CASSTGTQARAFF. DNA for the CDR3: TGTGCCAGCAGTACAGGGACGCAAGCCCGAGCTTTCTTT.

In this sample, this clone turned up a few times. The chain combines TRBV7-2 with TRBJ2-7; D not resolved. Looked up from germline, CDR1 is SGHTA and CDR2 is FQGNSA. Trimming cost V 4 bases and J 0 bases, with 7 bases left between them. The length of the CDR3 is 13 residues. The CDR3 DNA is TGTGCCAGCAGCTCACTAAGCTCCTACGAGCAGTACTTC. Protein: CASSSLSSYEQYF.

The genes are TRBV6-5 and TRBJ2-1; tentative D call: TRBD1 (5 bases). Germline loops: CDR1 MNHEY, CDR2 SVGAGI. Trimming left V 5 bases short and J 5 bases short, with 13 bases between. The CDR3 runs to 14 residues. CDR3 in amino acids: CASSRDSSDNEQFF. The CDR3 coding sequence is TGTGCCAGCAGTCGAGACAGTTCGGACAATGAGCAGTTCTTC.

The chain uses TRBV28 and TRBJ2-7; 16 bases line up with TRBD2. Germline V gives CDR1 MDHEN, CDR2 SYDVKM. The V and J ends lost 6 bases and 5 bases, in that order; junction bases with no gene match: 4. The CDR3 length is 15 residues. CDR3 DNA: TGTGCCAGCAGAACCGGGACTAGCGGGAGGGACGAGCAGTACTTC. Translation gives CASRTGTSGRDEQYF.

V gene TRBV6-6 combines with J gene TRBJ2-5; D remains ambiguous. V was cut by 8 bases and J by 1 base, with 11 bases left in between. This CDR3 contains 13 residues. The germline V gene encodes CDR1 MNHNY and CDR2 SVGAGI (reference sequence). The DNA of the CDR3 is TGTGCCAGCGGCAGATCCCTCCAAGAGACCCAGTACTTC. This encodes CASGRSLQETQYF.

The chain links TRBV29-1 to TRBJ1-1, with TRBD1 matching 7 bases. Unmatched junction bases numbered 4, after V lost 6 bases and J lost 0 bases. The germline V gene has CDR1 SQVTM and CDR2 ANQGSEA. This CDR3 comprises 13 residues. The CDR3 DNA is TGCAGCGTCCCGGACAGGCTGAACACTGAAGCTTTCTTT. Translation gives CSVPDRLNTEAFF.

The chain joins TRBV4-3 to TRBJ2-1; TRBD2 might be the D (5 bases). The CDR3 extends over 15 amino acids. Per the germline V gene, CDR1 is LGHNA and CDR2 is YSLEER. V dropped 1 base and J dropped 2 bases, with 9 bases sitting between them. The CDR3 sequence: CASSQVGVAYNEQFF. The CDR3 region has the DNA TGCGCCAGCAGCCAAGTCGGGGTGGCCTACAATGAGCAGTTCTTC.

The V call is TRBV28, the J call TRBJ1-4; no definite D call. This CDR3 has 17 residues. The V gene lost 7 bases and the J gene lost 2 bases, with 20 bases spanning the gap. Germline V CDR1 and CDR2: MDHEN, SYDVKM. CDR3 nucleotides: TGTGCCAGCACAATTTCGCCCGGAGGGTCCACTAATGAAAAACTGTTTTTT. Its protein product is CASTISPGGSTNEKLFF.